This is a list of T cell receptor beta chains from one sample in a study of T cells in Graves' hyperthyroidism and ophthalmopathy. TCRdb re-called the multiplex PCR reads with MiXCR, one entry per CDR3 protein. The top ten hold about 50% of the sample, which has around 490,000 distinct CDR3 sequences, 15% to 20% seen once. The sequenced sample consisted of blood. The receptor source for this set is a man in his forties with Graves' ophthalmopathy. CDR3s include the opening cysteine and the closing phenylalanine or tryptophan. A D gene is named only where the DNA matches it firmly. Size is omitted from some rows. Given values are once, few, many or a class for expanded clones.

cdr3_nt cdr3_aa j_call clone_size v_call d_call
TGTGCCAGCAGCGTAACGGACTCCTACGAGCAGTACTTC CASSVTDSYEQYF TRBJ2-7 few TRBV9 .
TGTGCCAGCAGGAAAACAGGGACCCATGAGCAGTTCTTC CASRKTGTHEQFF TRBJ2-1 many TRBV12-3/TRBV12-4 .
TGCAGTGCTAGATCGAGTCGCGGTCGCCCTAGCACAGATACGCAGTATTTT CSARSSRGRPSTDTQYF TRBJ2-3 . TRBV20-1 .
TGTGCCAGCAGCCAAAGGGGACGGAGTACAAACAATGAGCAGTTCTTC CASSQRGRSTNNEQFF TRBJ2-1 . TRBV7-3 .
TGTGCCAGCAGTACCGGTGGAGACTATGGCTACACCTTC CASSTGGDYGYTF TRBJ1-2 many TRBV6-1 .
TGTGCCAGCAGCCTCCGGGACAGACAAGAGACCCAGTACTTC CASSLRDRQETQYF TRBJ2-5 many TRBV7-2 TRBD1
TGTGCCAGCTCACCACCGACGGGTGGAGGGACTGAAGCTTTCTTT CASSPPTGGGTEAFF TRBJ1-1 many TRBV18 .
TGTGCCACCAGCAGAGGCACAATGGAAGCTTTCTTT CATSRGTMEAFF TRBJ1-1 . TRBV15 .
TGCAGTGCTAGCGGACTGAAGGACACCTACGAGCAGTACTTC CSASGLKDTYEQYF TRBJ2-7 . TRBV20-1 .
TGTGCCAGCAGTACCGCCGGGACAGGGGGCTACGAGCAGTACTTC CASSTAGTGGYEQYF TRBJ2-7 many TRBV28 TRBD1
TGCAGCGTTGAAGGAGGCAGGGTTGGACCCTACGAGCAGTACTTC CSVEGGRVGPYEQYF TRBJ2-7 few TRBV29-1 .
TGTGCCTGGAGTATAGGACAGATGAACACTGAAGCTTTCTTT CAWSIGQMNTEAFF TRBJ1-1 many TRBV30 .
TGCGCCAGCGGATACTCTAGCGGGGGGGAAGAGCAGTACTTC CASGYSSGGEEQYF TRBJ2-7 . TRBV4-1 TRBD2
TGTGCCAGCAACCCAGTCCCCCCAGAGAAGCAGTTCTTC CASNPVPPEKQFF TRBJ2-1 many TRBV28 .
TGTGCCAGCAGCTTAGAGAGGGCTTCTGAAGCTTTCTTT CASSLERASEAFF TRBJ1-1 many TRBV11-2 .
TGTGCCAGCAGCGTAGGGACAGGAAGCTTTGGTGTGACCCAGTACTTC CASSVGTGSFGVTQYF TRBJ2-5 . TRBV9 TRBD1
TGTGCCAGCAGTTTACTAGCGGCTAGCACAGATACGCAGTATTTT CASSLLAASTDTQYF TRBJ2-3 many TRBV7-8 TRBD2
TGTGCCTGGAGCTCCCGGACCAGGCGGGGCTACACCTTC CAWSSRTRRGYTF TRBJ1-2 . TRBV30 .
TGCGCCAGCAGCTTCGGGGACAGGGGGACCGGGGAGCTGTTTTTT CASSFGDRGTGELFF TRBJ2-2 . TRBV5-1 TRBD1